The clone carrying this T cell receptor beta chain is a singleton in its sample. Its antigen is not identified. This entry is derived from a study of cytomegalovirus exposure and HLA in healthy donors. Notes on the study in general: Some TCR beta chains (more than 150 of them) were listed as cytomegalovirus-associated. What TCR beta sequences reportedly achieved was accurate prediction of HLA-A and HLA-B alleles in most subjects. Certain indistinguishable V segments, among them TRBV6-2 and TRBV6-3, were excluded.

CDR1 is SGHNT and CDR2 is YYREEE in the germline V gene (reference sequence). Trimming took 3 bases from V and 3 from J, leaving 13 bases between them. CDR3 length equals 14 residues. The PCR employed 60 Vbeta primers together with 13 Jbeta primers. Generated by immunoSEQ multiplex PCR, the TCRdb table keeps only in-frame clones and is missing some. The repertoire holds 100,000 to 150,000 clones, with 65% to 85% as singletons. This TCR was sampled from a woman between 18 and 29 years old in good health and CMV-seronegative. V and J are TRBV5-4 and TRBJ2-7, with D maybe TRBD1 (6 bases). The material sequenced was PBMCs. The CDR3 nucleotides read TGTGCCAGCAGCTCCCCACAGGGCCGCTACGAGCAGTACTTC. It translates to CASSSPQGRYEQYF.